These 13 T cell receptor beta chains were all obtained from the same sample, sequenced in a study of shared clonotypes between healthy human individuals. The method was immunoSEQ multiplex PCR; TCRdb's version includes in-frame clones alone and lacks a portion of them. The sample includes around 2,000,000 clones, around 96% of them seen just once. CD45RO negativity and positive selection for CCR7 defined naive CD8 cells, a population that excluded terminally differentiated effector memory CD45RA+ cells. Material: naive CD8+ T cells sorted from blood. The receptor set was obtained from a man aged 18 to 29 in good health.

The rearrangement links TRBV6-5 to TRBJ1-5; 7 bases fit TRBD1. V was clipped by 7 bases and J by 2 bases; unmatched bases: 2. CDR3 length equals 13 residues. Germline V gene data show CDR1 as MNHEY and CDR2 as SVGAGI. CDR3 bases: TGTGCCAGCACTGGACAGGGCAATCAGCCCCAGCATTTT. Its translation: CASTGQGNQPQHF.

V usage is TRBV6-5 and J usage is TRBJ2-1; tentatively, D is TRBD2 (5 bases). Germline V gives CDR1 MNHEY, CDR2 SVGAGI. The V end was cut by 5 bases, the J end by 1 base, with 9 bases between. The CDR3 sequence is 14 residues long. CDR3 protein: CASSISGSYNEQFF. The CDR3 region has the DNA TGTGCCAGCAGTATTTCGGGGTCCTACAATGAGCAGTTCTTC.

The V and J genes are TRBV6-1 and TRBJ1-6; the D gene is possibly TRBD1 (5 bases). There are 16 residues in the CDR3. Deletions cut 1 base from V and 0 bases from J, with 7 bases between. Germline values: CDR1 MNHNS, CDR2 SASEGT. DNA of the CDR3: TGTGCCAGCAGTGAAGGGGGGGGCTCCTATAATTCACCCCTCCACTTT. Its protein product is CASSEGGGSYNSPLHF.

CDR3 sequence reads: CASSLEAGSQPQHF. The CDR3 DNA follows: TGCGCCAGCAGCTTGGAGGCAGGGAGTCAGCCCCAGCATTTT. The chain recombines TRBV5-1 with TRBJ1-5, with D tentatively TRBD1 (5 bases). The CDR3 is 14 residues long. Germline-derived CDR1 and CDR2 are SGHRS and YFSETQ. Trimming cost V 0 bases and J 6 bases, with 10 bases left between them.

The J gene is TRBJ1-3, the V gene TRBV29-1, with a weak D call TRBD1 (5 bases). The CDR3 spans 15 residues. V was shortened by 3 bases and J by 0 bases, with 12 bases between the two germline ends. Germline V CDR1 and CDR2: SQVTM, ANQGSEA. CDR3 sequence: CSVEEQESSGNTIYF. The CDR3 DNA follows: TGCAGCGTTGAGGAACAGGAGAGCTCTGGAAACACCATATATTTT.

The rearrangement joins TRBV5-1 to TRBJ2-5, with a possible D match to TRBD1 (5 bases). CDR1 and CDR2 from the germline V gene are SGHRS and YFSETQ. V gave up 0 bases and J gave up 5 bases, with 14 bases separating them. CDR3 length: 15 amino acids. The CDR3 spells CASSLVRAPVETQYF. The CDR3 DNA is TGCGCCAGCAGCTTGGTCAGGGCGCCTGTGGAGACCCAGTACTTC.

The chain is built from TRBV5-5 and TRBJ1-6, with D maybe TRBD1 (6 bases). This CDR3 is built from 17 residues. The germline V gene encodes CDR1 SGHKS and CDR2 YYEKEE (reference sequence). The V gene lost 2 bases and the J gene lost 0 bases, with 12 bases spanning the gap. CDR3 sequence (DNA): TGTGCCAGCAGCTTTAGACAGGAGAGCTCCTATAATTCACCCCTCCACTTT. As protein: CASSFRQESSYNSPLHF.

This clone was observed a single time. The chain is built from TRBV14 and TRBJ2-7; TRBD2 matches at 7 bases. Germline assignment: CDR1 SGHDN and CDR2 FVKESK. The length of the CDR3 is 16 residues. V lost 3 bases to trimming and J lost 2 bases; unmatched junction nucleotides: 10. The CDR3 DNA follows: TGTGCCAGCAGCCAGGAGGAGGGAGGGGACGCCTACGAGCAGTACTTC. It specifies CASSQEEGGDAYEQYF.

CDR3 DNA: TGTGCCAGCAGCTTAAATGAGGCCTACGAGCAGTACTTC. Encoded protein: CASSLNEAYEQYF. This chain uses TRBV7-9 with TRBJ2-7; D remains ambiguous. V lost 2 bases, J lost 2 bases, and 7 bases lay in between. This CDR3 region has 13 residues. CDR1 and CDR2 from the germline V gene are SEHNR and FQNEAQ (reference sequence). The variable domain in full, completed from reference TRBV7-9 and TRBJ2-7, reads DTGVSQNPRHKITKRGQNVTFRCDPISEHNRLYWYRQTLGQGPEFLTYFQNEAQLEKSRLLSDRFSAERPKGSFSTLEIQRTEQGDSAMYLCASSLNEAYEQYFGPGTRLTVT.

This rearrangement joins TRBV10-3 to TRBJ2-7, with TRBD2 as a possible D gene (7 bases). CDR1 ENHRY and CDR2 SYGVKD come from the germline V gene. This CDR3 spans 14 amino acids. V lost 3 bases and J 3 bases, leaving 12 bases between the germline ends. In DNA form, the CDR3 reads TGTGCCATCAGTGACCTAGGGGGGGGCTACGAGCAGTACTTC. Its protein product is CAISDLGGGYEQYF.

V is TRBV11-2 and J is TRBJ1-2; D remains ambiguous. This CDR3 has 13 amino acids. Trimming pared 1 base from V and 6 bases from J, leaving 9 bases between. Germline V gene sequence: CDR1 SGHAT, CDR2 FQNNGV. CDR3 loop: CASSLGRPNGYTF. CDR3 DNA: TGTGCCAGCAGCTTAGGCAGGCCAAATGGCTACACCTTC.

This chain links TRBV27 with TRBJ2-3, with D perhaps TRBD2 (5 bases). Germline CDR1 reads MNHEY; CDR2 reads SMNVEV (reference sequence). V lost 2 bases, J lost 4 bases, and 13 bases lay in between. This CDR3 spans 15 amino acids. CDR3 in amino acids: CASSLEGGFPDTQYF. DNA of the CDR3: TGTGCCAGCAGTTTAGAGGGCGGGTTCCCAGATACGCAGTATTTT.

About this clone itself: The identical CDR3 is also encoded by other nucleotide sequences in the sample. This sequence joins TRBV7-9 and TRBJ2-1; tentatively, D is TRBD2 (5 bases). Germline CDR1 reads SEHNR; CDR2 reads FQNEAQ (reference sequence). The CDR3 has 13 residues. The ends were cut back, 1 base at V and 5 bases at J, with 6 bases in the middle. CDR3: CASSLVGDNEQFF. The CDR3 DNA follows: TGTGCCAGCAGCTTAGTCGGGGACAATGAGCAGTTCTTC.